The 27 T cell receptor beta chains below all came from one sample that was sequenced in a study of T-cell reconstitution after alpha-beta-depleted transplantation in children. Preparing the TCRbeta library involved the use of unique molecular identifiers. Each CDR3 protein gets one entry after TCRdb re-called the PCR reads with MiXCR. The sample includes more than 85,000 distinct CDR3 sequences, about 9.4% seen only once; the top ten take 8%. Here the sequenced sample was PBMCs from the stem cell graft donor, taken from the stem cell graft. These receptors were collected from a human donor who donated a stem cell graft to a child with acute lymphoblastic leukemia.

The sample holds many counts of this clonotype. V usage is TRBV5-6 and J usage is TRBJ1-1; TRBD1 might be the D (6 bases). CDR3 length: 15 amino acids. CDR1 and CDR2 (germline): SGHDT, YYEEEE. V was cut by 4 bases and J by 5 bases, with 18 bases left in between. CDR3 amino acids: CASSPWAHRDTEAFF. In DNA form, the CDR3 reads TGTGCCAGCAGCCCATGGGCGCACAGGGATACTGAAGCTTTCTTT.

This clonotype came up many times. The V and J genes are TRBV5-1 and TRBJ2-5; D possibly corresponds to TRBD1 (6 bases). The CDR3 consists of 14 residues. From germline, CDR1 is SGHRS and CDR2 YFSETQ. The V gene lost 4 bases and the J gene lost 2 bases, with 12 bases spanning the gap. In DNA, the CDR3 is TGCGCCAGCAGCCACAGGGTTGGGCAAGAGACCCAGTACTTC. This sequence encodes CASSHRVGQETQYF.

This clonotype was recorded many times. The chain is built from TRBV7-2 and TRBJ2-3, with no clear D. Germline CDR1 and CDR2: SGHTA and FQGNSA. The CDR3 totals 16 residues. V was clipped by 5 bases and J by 0 bases, with 15 bases between them. As DNA, the CDR3 is TGTGCCAGCAGCCGCCGACTGTCTTTCAGCACAGATACGCAGTATTTT. The encoded protein is CASSRRLSFSTDTQYF.

This clonotype was detected ten times or more. V and J are TRBV20-1 and TRBJ2-4; the D gene is possibly TRBD1 (6 bases). Deletions cut 0 bases from V and 4 bases from J, with 16 bases between. The CDR3 is 16 amino acids. Germline loops: CDR1 DFQATT, CDR2 SNEGSKA (reference sequence). CDR3 nucleotide sequence: TGCAGTGCTAGAGATGGATCGGCTAGGGGGAAAAACATTCAGTACTTC. Amino acids: CSARDGSARGKNIQYF.

Remarks on this clonotype: A read error is possible here, since a much larger clone lies one base away. The chain employs TRBV12-3 or TRBV12-4 and TRBJ2-7; 9 nucleotides line up with TRBD2. V lost 6 bases, J lost 6 bases, and 12 bases stayed unmatched. This CDR3 spans 15 amino acids. CDR3 nucleotide sequence: TGTGCCAGCAGCAGCACGGGGGGCGGGGGGGGCGAGCAGTACTTC. Encoded protein: CASSSTGGGGGEQYF.

The sample holds many counts of this clonotype. The chain recombines TRBV6-4 with TRBJ2-1; 8 bases match TRBD2. After removal of 4 bases from V and 10 bases from J, the junction contained 3 bases not matched to a gene. Germline V gene sequence: CDR1 MRHNA, CDR2 SNTAGT. This CDR3 contains 12 residues. For the CDR3, the DNA is TGTGCCAGCAGTGGTAGCGGGACCGAGCAGTTCTTC. Amino acid sequence: CASSGSGTEQFF.

This clonotype occurred many times. The V gene is TRBV7-9, the J gene TRBJ1-6; 10 nucleotides agree with TRBD1. CDR1 and CDR2 (germline): SEHNR, FQNEAQ (reference sequence). The trim removed 5 bases at V and 7 bases at J, leaving 8 bases unmatched. This CDR3 is 16 amino acids long. DNA of the CDR3: TGTGCCAGCAGCCTGACAGGGGGCGAGGGCAATTCACCCCTCCACTTT. Protein product: CASSLTGGEGNSPLHF. Together with reference TRBV7-9 and TRBJ1-6, the CDR3 gives the full variable domain: DTGVSQNPRHKITKRGQNVTFRCDPISEHNRLYWYRQTLGQGPEFLTYFQNEAQLEKSRLLSDRFSAERPKGSFSTLEIQRTEQGDSAMYLCASSLTGGEGNSPLHFGNGTRLTVT.

The rearrangement links TRBV20-1 to TRBJ2-1; 8 bases agree with TRBD2. In germline, CDR1 is DFQATT, CDR2 SNEGSKA (reference sequence). The CDR3 covers 13 residues. The ends lost 6 bases at V and 7 bases at J; junction bases unmatched: 8. The CDR3 DNA follows: TGCAGTGCCGCCGGGACTAGTTGGAATGAGCAGTTCTTC. It is translated as CSAAGTSWNEQFF.

At least ten counts were recorded for this clonotype. The chain employs TRBV20-1 and TRBJ2-3; D is unclear. This CDR3 contains 11 residues. Germline loops: CDR1 DFQATT, CDR2 SNEGSKA (reference sequence). The CDR3 DNA reads TGCAGGCCAAGCCGCATGGATACGCAGTATTTT. Its translation: CRPSRMDTQYF.

This clonotype has ten or more counts. For the CDR3, the DNA is TGTGCCAGCGGCTCCGGGCTAGTCCAGAATACGCAGTATTTT. This sequence encodes CASGSGLVQNTQYF. The chain couples TRBV3-1 to TRBJ2-3, with D hard to call. The CDR3 is 14 amino acids. Germline-derived CDR1 and CDR2 are LGHDT and YNNKEL (reference sequence). V gave up 8 bases and J gave up 7 bases, with 19 bases separating them.

This clonotype was seen at least ten times. The chain recombines TRBV9 with TRBJ2-7; tentatively, D is TRBD1 (5 bases). CDR1 is SGDLS and CDR2 is YYNGEE in the germline V gene. Trimming removed 0 bases at V and 4 bases at J, with 14 bases between. The CDR3 runs 15 residues. The CDR3 reads CASSVEQDGWYEQYF. Here the CDR3 DNA reads TGTGCCAGCAGCGTAGAACAGGACGGTTGGTACGAGCAGTACTTC.

This clonotype was observed at least ten times. This chain joins TRBV11-2 and TRBJ2-5; the D gene is possibly TRBD1 (6 bases). The CDR3 extends over 15 amino acids. The V gene lost 5 bases and the J gene lost 2 bases, with 15 bases spanning the gap. Germline V gene lookup returns CDR1 SGHAT and CDR2 FQNNGV. CDR3 bases: TGTGCCAGCAGCCCGCCGGGACAAACACAAGAGACCCAGTACTTC. Its translation: CASSPPGQTQETQYF.

This clonotype appeared many times. One end of the junction is discordant with germline, which a read error may explain. V gene TRBV7-2 combines with J gene TRBJ2-1; the D gene is possibly TRBD2 (6 bases). The CDR3 has 15 amino acids. Germline V gene data show CDR1 as SGHTA and CDR2 as FQGNSA. CDR3 coding DNA: TGTGCCAGCAGCTCGGGACTCTACTCCAACAATGAGCAGTTCTTC. It codes for CASSSGLYSNNEQFF.

This clonotype was seen repeatedly, ten times or more. V is TRBV20-1 and J is TRBJ1-1, with a weak D call TRBD1 (5 bases). The V gene lost 2 bases and the J gene lost 11 bases, with 15 bases spanning the gap. Germline CDR1 DFQATT, CDR2 SNEGSKA (reference sequence). This CDR3 comprises 12 residues. CDR3 nucleotides: TGCAGTGCTAGAATGGGGGGAGGTGGGGCTTTCTTT. Translating it yields CSARMGGGGAFF.

This clonotype has a count of ten or more. V usage is TRBV20-1 and J usage is TRBJ2-6; no firm D call. This CDR3 comprises 13 residues. Trimming took 3 bases from V and 2 from J, leaving 5 bases between them. Germline-derived CDR1 and CDR2 are DFQATT and SNEGSKA (reference sequence). The CDR3 DNA follows: TGCAGTGCTAGCCTTACTGGGGCCAACGTCCTGACTTTC. It specifies CSASLTGANVLTF.

The sample holds many counts of this clonotype. V usage is TRBV20-1 and J usage is TRBJ2-1; TRBD2 matches at 9 bases. The CDR3 is 15 residues long. Germline assignment: CDR1 DFQATT and CDR2 SNEGSKA (reference sequence). The J segment lost 4 bases and the V segment lost 0 bases, leaving 4 bases of the junction unmatched. The CDR3 nucleotides read TGCAGTGCTAGAGATCCGACTAGCGGTTACAATGAGCAGTTCTTC. This gives the protein CSARDPTSGYNEQFF.

This clonotype was detected ten times or more. CDR3 sequence: CSARAVGGRFSDSPLHF. DNA for the CDR3: TGCAGTGCTAGAGCCGTGGGGGGGCGCTTTTCGGATTCACCCCTCCACTTT. The chain uses TRBV20-1 and TRBJ1-6; possibly TRBD1 for D (6 bases). V was pared by 1 base and J by 8 bases, with 21 bases between. CDR1 DFQATT and CDR2 SNEGSKA come from the germline V gene (reference sequence). The CDR3 has 17 residues.

This clonotype was counted ten times or more. The gene calls are TRBV7-2 and TRBJ1-3, with unresolved D. CDR1 and CDR2 from the germline V gene are SGHTA and FQGNSA. This CDR3 is 16 amino acids long. Trimming stripped 6 bases from V and 1 base from J, with 16 bases between. The CDR3 nucleotides are TGTGCCAGCAGACTTGGGCCGAAACCTTCTGGAAACACCATATATTTT. Translated: CASRLGPKPSGNTIYF.

This clonotype has only a few counts. CDR3 sequence (DNA): TGTGCCAGCAGTCCCTCGGGACAGCTAGTTAATCAGCCCCAGCATTTT. Translated: CASSPSGQLVNQPQHF. This rearrangement joins TRBV6-2 or TRBV6-3 to TRBJ1-5; 7 bases match TRBD1. CDR3 size: 16 residues. The trim removed 5 bases at V and 4 bases at J, leaving 11 bases unmatched. Germline V gene data show CDR1 as MNHEY and CDR2 as SVGEGT.

Many counts were recorded for this clonotype. The genes are TRBV7-2 and TRBJ1-1; D remains ambiguous. Trimming cost V 1 base and J 0 bases, with 15 bases left between them. CDR1 is SGHTA, CDR2 FQGNSA, per germline. The CDR3 loop spans 17 amino acids. The CDR3 spells CASSLVGGGIMNTEAFF. For the CDR3, the DNA is TGTGCCAGCAGCTTAGTAGGCGGCGGGATCATGAACACTGAAGCTTTCTTT. The full variable domain, rest sourced from reference TRBV7-2 and TRBJ1-1, is GAGVSQSPSNKVTEKGKDVELRCDPISGHTALYWYRQSLGQGLEFLIYFQGNSAPDKSGLPSDRFSAERTGGSVSTLTIQRTQQEDSAVYLCASSLVGGGIMNTEAFFGQGTRLTVV.

This clonotype was observed at least ten times. The rearrangement joins TRBV5-1 to TRBJ2-5, with D possibly matching TRBD2 (5 bases). CDR3 length: 15 residues. The germline CDR1 and CDR2 sequences are SGHRS and YFSETQ. The V gene lost 4 bases and the J gene lost 3 bases, with 16 bases spanning the gap. The CDR3 DNA reads as TGCGCCAGCAGCCCCCGCTGGGAGATGGAAGAGACCCAGTACTTC. It is translated as CASSPRWEMEETQYF.

This clonotype was recorded at least ten times. V usage is TRBV21-1 and J usage is TRBJ1-5. TRBV21-1 is given as a pseudogene. The CDR3 contains 16 residues. CDR3 in amino acids: CASSKAGGFGNQPQHF. As DNA, the CDR3 is TGTGCCAGCAGCAAAGCTGGTGGGTTTGGCAATCAGCCCCAGCATTTT.

This clonotype showed up many times. The chain carries TRBV11-1 and TRBJ1-2, with 9 nucleotides matching TRBD1. With V trimmed by 5 bases and J by 7 bases, 14 bases remained unmatched. CDR1 is SGHAT and CDR2 is FQDESV in the germline V gene (reference sequence). The CDR3 contains 16 residues. For the CDR3, the DNA is TGTGCCAGCAGCCCGGACAGGGGACCCACTTTCCGTGGCTACACCTTC. Residues: CASSPDRGPTFRGYTF.

This clonotype was seen at least ten times. The chain combines TRBV5-4 with TRBJ1-1, with 8 positions matching TRBD1. Per the germline V gene, CDR1 is SGHNT and CDR2 is YYREEE (reference sequence). Trimming took 4 bases from V and 0 from J; bases not matched to a gene: 8. This CDR3 has 16 residues. The CDR3 loop is CASSGRQGPMNTEAFF. The DNA for the CDR3 is TGTGCCAGCAGCGGGCGACAGGGGCCCATGAACACTGAAGCTTTCTTT.

This clonotype was recorded at least ten times. V and J are TRBV7-9 and TRBJ2-1, with TRBD2 identical over 10 bases. The ends lost 5 bases at V and 15 bases at J; junction bases unmatched: 22. This CDR3 region has 17 residues. Looked up from germline, CDR1 is SEHNR and CDR2 is FQNEAQ (reference sequence). The CDR3 sequence: CASSERPRLAGGIPPFF. The CDR3 DNA is TGTGCCAGCAGCGAAAGACCTAGACTAGCGGGTGGCATCCCTCCGTTCTTC.

This clonotype was found many times. The rearrangement uses TRBV12-3 or TRBV12-4 and TRBJ1-1; 8 nucleotides align to TRBD1. The CDR3 totals 14 residues. V shed 9 bases, J shed 3 bases, and the junction held 9 bases outside the gene matches. In nucleotides, the CDR3 is TGTGCCAGTATATTACAGGGGGGGTACACTGAAGCTTTCTTT. Encoded protein: CASILQGGYTEAFF.

In its sample, this clonotype was seen many times. V gene TRBV5-6 combines with J gene TRBJ2-1; D is possibly TRBD1 (6 bases). The CDR3 is 14 amino acids. Trimming took 0 bases from V and 5 from J, leaving 9 bases between them. Looked up from germline, CDR1 is SGHDT and CDR2 is YYEEEE. The CDR3 bases are TGTGCCAGCAGCTTGGCAGGGGTAGACAATGAGCAGTTCTTC. Its translation: CASSLAGVDNEQFF.